One T cell receptor (beta chain) is described in this entry. Its antigen remains unknown. Losses at the gene ends were 2 bases for V and 2 bases for J; bases not matched to a gene: 5. CDR1 is LGHNA, CDR2 YSLEER, per germline. CDR3 size: 17 residues. The source of the sample is a study of beta chain features in type 1 diabetes. Whole-study findings and limits: A potential PCR bias toward shorter templates would be equal in patient and control samples. TCRB CDR3s were moderately but significantly shorter in Type 1 diabetes patients in all four CD4+ subsets. Sampled from patients, naive, central memory and Treg TCRB repertoires appeared more similar than those sampled from healthy donors.

Expressed TCRB transcripts got sequenced, as all isolated RNA was reverse transcribed. This table comes from immunoSEQ multiplex PCR, and its TCRdb copy is limited to in-frame clones, with some not included. The profile shows hundreds of thousands of clones, around 15% of them singletons. The TCR comes from a man between 18 and 29 years old with type 1 diabetes. The genes are TRBV4-3 and TRBJ2-5, with 13 bases lining up with TRBD2. The sequenced material came from naive CD4+ T cells from blood. In DNA, the CDR3 is TGCGCCAGCAGCCAACTCCCGGGACTAGCGGGGCAAGAGACCCAGTACTTC. Translating it yields CASSQLPGLAGQETQYF.